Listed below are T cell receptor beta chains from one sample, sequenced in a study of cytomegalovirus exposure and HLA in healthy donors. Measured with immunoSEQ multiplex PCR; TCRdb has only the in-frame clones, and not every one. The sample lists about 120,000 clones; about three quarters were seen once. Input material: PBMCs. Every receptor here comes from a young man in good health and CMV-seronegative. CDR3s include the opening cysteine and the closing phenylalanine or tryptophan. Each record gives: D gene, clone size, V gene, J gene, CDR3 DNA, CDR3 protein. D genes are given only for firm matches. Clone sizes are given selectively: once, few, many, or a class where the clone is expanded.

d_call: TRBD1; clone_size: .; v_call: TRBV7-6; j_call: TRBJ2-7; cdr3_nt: TGTGCCAGCAGCTTAACAGGGGGAAGTGAGCAGTACTTC; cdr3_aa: CASSLTGGSEQYF
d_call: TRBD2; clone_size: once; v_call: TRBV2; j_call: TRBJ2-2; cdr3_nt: TGTGCCAGCAGTAGCGGGGGGGCCTTCGGGGAGCTGTTTTTT; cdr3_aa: CASSSGGAFGELFF
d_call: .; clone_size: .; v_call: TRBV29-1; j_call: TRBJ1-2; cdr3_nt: TGCAGCGCAGGAGCAGGGCCGGGAGGGGGCTACACCTTC; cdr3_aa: CSAGAGPGGGYTF
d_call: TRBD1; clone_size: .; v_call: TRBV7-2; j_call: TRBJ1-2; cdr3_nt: TGTGCCAGCAGCCCGCGGACAGGAAACTATGGCTACACCTTC; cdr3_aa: CASSPRTGNYGYTF
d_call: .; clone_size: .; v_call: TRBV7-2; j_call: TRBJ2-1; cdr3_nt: TGTGCCAGCAGCTTTGCGCTGGGGAGCTCCTACAATGAGCAGTTCTTC; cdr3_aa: CASSFALGSSYNEQFF
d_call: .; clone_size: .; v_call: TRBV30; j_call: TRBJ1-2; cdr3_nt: TGTGCCTGGAGTGTAGGGGGTCACTATGGCTACACCTTC; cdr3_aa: CAWSVGGHYGYTF
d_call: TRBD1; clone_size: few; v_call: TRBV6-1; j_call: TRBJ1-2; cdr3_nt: TGTGCCAGCAGCCCGACAGGGGGCCCAGTCTATGGCTACACCTTC; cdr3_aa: CASSPTGGPVYGYTF
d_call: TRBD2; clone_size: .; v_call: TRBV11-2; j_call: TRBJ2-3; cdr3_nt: TGTGCCAGCAGCTTTACCGGGACTAGCGATACGCAGTATTTT; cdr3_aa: CASSFTGTSDTQYF
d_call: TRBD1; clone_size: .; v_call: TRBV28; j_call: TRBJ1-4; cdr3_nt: TGTGCCAGCACTGAGACAGGGTCAACTAATGAAAAACTGTTTTTT; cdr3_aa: CASTETGSTNEKLFF
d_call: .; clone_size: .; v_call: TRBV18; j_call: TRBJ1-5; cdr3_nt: TGTGCCAGCTCACCACGAACAAACAATCAGCCCCAGCATTTT; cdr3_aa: CASSPRTNNQPQHF
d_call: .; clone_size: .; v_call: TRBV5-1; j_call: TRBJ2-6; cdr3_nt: TGCGCCAGCAGCTCGCGACAGCCTGGGGCCAACGTCCTGACTTTC; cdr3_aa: CASSSRQPGANVLTF
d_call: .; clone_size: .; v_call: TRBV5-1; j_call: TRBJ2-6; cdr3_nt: TGCGCCAGCAGCTTGGGGACATCTGGGGCCAACGTCCTGACTTTC; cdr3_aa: CASSLGTSGANVLTF
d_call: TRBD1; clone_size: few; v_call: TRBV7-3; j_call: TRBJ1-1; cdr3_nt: TGTGCCAGCAGCTTAACGGGGACAGGGGGCAATGAAGCTTTCTTT; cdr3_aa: CASSLTGTGGNEAFF
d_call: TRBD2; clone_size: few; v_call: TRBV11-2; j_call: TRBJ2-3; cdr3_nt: TGTGCCAGCAGCCAACCCGGACTAGCGGGGGTGGATACGCAGTATTTT; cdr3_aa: CASSQPGLAGVDTQYF
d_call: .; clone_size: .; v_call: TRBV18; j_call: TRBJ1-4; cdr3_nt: TGTGCCAGCTCCGGATGGGGGGGTTCCAGCGAAAAACTGTTTTTT; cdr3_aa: CASSGWGGSSEKLFF
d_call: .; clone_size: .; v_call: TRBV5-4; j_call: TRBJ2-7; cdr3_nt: TGTGCCAGCAGCTCAACCCAGGGCTCCTACGAGCAGTACTTC; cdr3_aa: CASSSTQGSYEQYF
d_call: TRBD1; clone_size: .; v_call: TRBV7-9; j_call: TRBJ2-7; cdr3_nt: TGTGCCAGCAGCTCGAGAGACAGGGGGCGAGGCGACGAGCAGTACTTC; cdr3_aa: CASSSRDRGRGDEQYF
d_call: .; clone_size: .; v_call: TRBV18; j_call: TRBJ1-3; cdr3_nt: TGTGCCAGCTCACCCCTGCCAGGGGCTGGAAACACCATATATTTT; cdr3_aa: CASSPLPGAGNTIYF
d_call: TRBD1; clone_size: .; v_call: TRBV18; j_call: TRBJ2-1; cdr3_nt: TGTGCCAGCTCACCGGCGGGACAGGGGGCTGGTGAGCAGTTCTTC; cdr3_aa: CASSPAGQGAGEQFF
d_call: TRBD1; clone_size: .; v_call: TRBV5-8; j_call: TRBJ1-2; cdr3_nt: TGTGCCAGCAGCTTACCAGGGACAGGGTCGAACTACACCTTC; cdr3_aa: CASSLPGTGSNYTF
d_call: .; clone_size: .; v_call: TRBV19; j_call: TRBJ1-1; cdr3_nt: TGTGCCAGTAGTATACTGGGCAGGGTGAACACTGAAGCTTTCTTT; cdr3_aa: CASSILGRVNTEAFF
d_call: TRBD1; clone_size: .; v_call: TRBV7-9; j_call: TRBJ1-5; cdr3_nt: TGTGCCAGCAGCTACCGGGACAGCGAAGGAGGTCATGAACCCCAGCATTTT; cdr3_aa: CASSYRDSEGGHEPQHF
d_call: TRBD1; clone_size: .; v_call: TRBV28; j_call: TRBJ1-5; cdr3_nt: TGTGCCAGCAGAATCCTCGGACAGGGCAATCAGCCCCAGCATTTT; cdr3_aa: CASRILGQGNQPQHF
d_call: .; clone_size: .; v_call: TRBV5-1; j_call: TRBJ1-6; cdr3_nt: TGCGCCAGCAGCCCAGGATACTATAATTCACCCCTCCACTTT; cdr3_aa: CASSPGYYNSPLHF
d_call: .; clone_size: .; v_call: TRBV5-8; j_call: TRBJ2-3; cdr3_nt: TGTGCCAGCAGCAAGACCAGAGGGCTCACGCAGTATTTT; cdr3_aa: CASSKTRGLTQYF
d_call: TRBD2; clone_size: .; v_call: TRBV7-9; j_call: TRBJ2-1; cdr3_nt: TGTGCCAGCAGCTTAGCCGGACTAGCGGGGACCGATCGGTTCTTC; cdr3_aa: CASSLAGLAGTDRFF
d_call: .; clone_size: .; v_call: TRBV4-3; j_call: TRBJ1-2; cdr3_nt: TGCGCCAGCAGCCAAGATAACCGCAGGGTCTATGGCTACACCTTC; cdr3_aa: CASSQDNRRVYGYTF
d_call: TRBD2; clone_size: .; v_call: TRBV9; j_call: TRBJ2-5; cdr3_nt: TGTGCCAGCAGCGTAGTGGCTAGCGGGGGGGCCTTGGAGACCCAGTACTTC; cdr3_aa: CASSVVASGGALETQYF